Listed below are T cell receptor beta chains from one sample, sequenced in a study of breast tumors, draining lymph nodes, adjacent tissues. TCRdb independently ran MiXCR on the multiplex PCR reads; one entry per CDR3 protein. The sample consists of about 63,000 distinct CDR3 sequences, 45% to 60% of them appearing once. Sequencing input: breast tumor tissue. The receptors were gathered from a female donor with breast cancer. Some clones in this sample may be carry-over from other donors' samples. The CDR3 runs from the conserved cysteine through the conserved F or W. The D gene is left open where the match is weak. Not every row has a clone size; where given, it reads once, few, many or a size class.

CDR3 protein	CDR3 DNA	J gene	clone size	D gene	V gene
CASSFVSVTGELFF	TGCGCCAGCAGCTTTGTCAGCGTCACCGGGGAGCTGTTTTTT	TRBJ2-2	once	NA	TRBV5-1
CATTTWDRARPQELFF	TGTGCCACTACAACATGGGATCGGGCCCGACCTCAAGAACTGTTTTTT	TRBJ1-4	NA	NA	TRBV2
CASRLAGTSTDTQFF	TGTGCCAGCAGACTAGCGGGAACTAGCACAGATACGCAGTTCTTC	TRBJ2-1	NA	TRBD2	TRBV6-6
CASSLLTGNTGELFF	TGTGCCAGCAGTTTACTGACAGGGAACACCGGGGAGCTGTTTTTT	TRBJ2-2	many	NA	TRBV5-5
CASSPRTGGYYGYTF	TGTGCCAGCAGTCCTCGGACAGGGGGATACTATGGCTACACCTTC	TRBJ1-2	NA	TRBD1	TRBV27
CASSEEGGLTTDREGPADTQYF	TGTGCCAGCAGCGAGGAGGGGGGACTAACCACAGATCGGGAGGGCCCAGCAGATACGCAGTATTTT	TRBJ2-3	NA	TRBD2	TRBV5-1
CASSRHNEQFF	TGTGCCAGCAGCAGGCACAATGAGCAGTTCTTC	TRBJ2-1	many	NA	TRBV11-3
CASSPGLAGGRITDTQYF	TGTGCCAGCAGTCCGGGACTAGCGGGGGGCCGAATCACAGATACGCAGTATTTT	TRBJ2-3	NA	TRBD2	TRBV12-3/TRBV12-4
CASSFGGDGGPQQFF	TGTGCCAGCAGTTTCGGGGGGGATGGCGGGCCCCAGCAGTTCTTC	TRBJ2-1	many	TRBD2	TRBV12-3/TRBV12-4
CATSDPRTPQETQYF	TGTGCCACCAGTGACCCGAGGACCCCCCAAGAGACCCAGTACTTC	TRBJ2-5	NA	NA	TRBV24-1
CASSPPGQNTGELFF	TGTGCCAGCAGCCCACCTGGACAGAACACCGGGGAGCTGTTTTTT	TRBJ2-2	NA	NA	TRBV13
CASSLNLGSPLHF	TGTGCCAGCAGCTTAAACCTAGGATCACCCCTCCACTTT	TRBJ1-6	NA	NA	TRBV7-3
CASSQDFRGAGEKLFF	TGCGCCAGCAGCCAAGATTTCCGGGGGGCAGGAGAAAAACTGTTTTTT	TRBJ1-4	once	NA	TRBV4-3
CSAWTSGRANEQFF	TGCAGTGCGTGGACTAGCGGGAGGGCCAATGAGCAGTTCTTC	TRBJ2-1	NA	TRBD2	TRBV20-1
CASSVQPGNTIYF	TGTGCCAGCAGTGTCCAGCCTGGAAACACCATATATTTT	TRBJ1-3	NA	NA	TRBV2
CASSGSGTGNEKLFF	TGTGCCAGCAGCGGATCCGGGACAGGGAATGAAAAACTGTTTTTT	TRBJ1-4	NA	TRBD1	TRBV7-9
CASSLGQWLQETQYF	TGTGCCAGCAGTTTAGGGCAGTGGTTACAAGAGACCCAGTACTTC	TRBJ2-5	NA	NA	TRBV12-3/TRBV12-4
CASSLSLALGTGSYNYEQYF	TGTGCCAGCAGTTTAAGTCTGGCTCTGGGGACAGGGAGCTACAACTACGAGCAGTACTTC	TRBJ2-7	NA	TRBD1	TRBV12-3/TRBV12-4
CASSPGTLGQETQYF	TGTGCCAGCAGCCCCGGGACTTTGGGCCAAGAGACCCAGTACTTC	TRBJ2-5	NA	NA	TRBV7-2
CASRPGTSIMDEQFF	TGTGCCAGCAGACCCGGGACTAGCATAATGGATGAGCAGTTCTTC	TRBJ2-1	NA	TRBD2	TRBV7-9
CASSFFSGANEKLFF	TGTGCCAGCAGCTTCTTTAGCGGGGCTAATGAAAAACTGTTTTTT	TRBJ1-4	NA	NA	TRBV5-6
CASTAGETQYF	TGCGCCAGCACAGCGGGAGAGACCCAGTACTTC	TRBJ2-5	NA	NA	TRBV6-2/TRBV6-3
CASSTGRSDGYTF	TGTGCCAGCTCAACAGGGAGAAGCGATGGCTACACCTTC	TRBJ1-2	few	NA	TRBV18
CASSFTGDPNSPLHF	TGTGCCAGCAGCTTTACAGGGGACCCAAATTCGCCCCTCCACTTT	TRBJ1-6	NA	TRBD1	TRBV5-4
CASSVARGNSYNEKLFF	TGTGCCAGCAGCGTAGCAAGGGGCAACTCCTACAATGAAAAACTGTTTTTT	TRBJ1-4	NA	NA	TRBV9
CASSELTGGEYEQYF	TGTGCCAGCAGTGAACTGACAGGGGGCGAGTACGAGCAGTACTTC	TRBJ2-7	many	TRBD1	TRBV6-1
CASSLAQGAYEQYF	TGTGCCAGCAGCTTGGCCCAGGGCGCCTACGAGCAGTACTTC	TRBJ2-7	many	NA	TRBV5-5
CASSLALAGGIYEQYF	TGCGCCAGCAGCTTGGCACTAGCGGGGGGGATATACGAGCAGTACTTC	TRBJ2-7	NA	TRBD2	TRBV5-1
CSVDGQMNTDTQYF	TGCAGCGTTGACGGACAAATGAACACAGATACGCAGTATTTT	TRBJ2-3	NA	NA	TRBV29-1
CASRLTSGELFF	TGTGCCAGCAGGTTGACTAGCGGGGAGCTGTTTTTT	TRBJ2-2	few	NA	TRBV2
CASSLAGGPYEQYF	TGTGCCAGCAGCTTAGCCGGGGGCCCCTACGAGCAGTACTTC	TRBJ2-7	medium-sized	NA	TRBV7-8
CASSQGEAGKETQYF	TGTGCCAGCAGCCAAGGGGAAGCAGGGAAAGAGACCCAGTACTTC	TRBJ2-5	many	NA	TRBV3-1
CATSRDNPTSGSSTDTQYF	TGTGCCACCAGCAGAGATAACCCGACTAGCGGGAGTTCCACAGATACGCAGTATTTT	TRBJ2-3	NA	TRBD2	TRBV15
CSARGGGTDTQYF	TGCAGTGCTAGAGGGGGGGGCACAGATACGCAGTATTTT	TRBJ2-3	NA	NA	TRBV20-1
CSGGLPGDEQYF	TGCAGCGGGGGACTCCCGGGGGACGAGCAGTACTTC	TRBJ2-7	NA	NA	TRBV29-1
CATSEARRNYGYTF	TGTGCCACCAGTGAGGCCAGGCGGAACTATGGCTACACCTTC	TRBJ1-2	NA	NA	TRBV24-1
CSAKWTGRYEQYF	TGCAGTGCTAAGTGGACAGGTCGGTACGAGCAGTACTTC	TRBJ2-7	once	TRBD1	TRBV20-1
CATTDSPKQYF	TGTGCCACCACAGACAGTCCCAAGCAGTACTTC	TRBJ2-7	NA	NA	TRBV24-1
CASSTPSGADTQYF	TGTGCCAGCAGCACTCCTAGCGGCGCAGATACGCAGTATTTT	TRBJ2-3	NA	TRBD2	TRBV7-2
CASQGQRQETQYF	TGTGCCAGCCAAGGACAGCGCCAAGAGACCCAGTACTTC	TRBJ2-5	once	NA	TRBV5-6
CASSLRGQGAPNEQYF	TGTGCCAGCAGCTTAAGGGGACAGGGGGCGCCCAATGAGCAGTACTTC	TRBJ2-7	NA	TRBD1	TRBV7-2
CASSLAGTGIYGYTF	TGTGCCAGCAGCTTAGCGGGAACAGGGATCTATGGCTACACCTTC	TRBJ1-2	medium-sized	NA	TRBV7-8
CASSGDLDAGNTIYF	TGTGCCAGCAGTGGGGACTTAGACGCTGGAAACACCATATATTTT	TRBJ1-3	NA	NA	TRBV9
CASRRGTGEEKLFF	TGTGCCAGTAGGCGGGGCACCGGGGAGGAAAAACTGTTTTTT	TRBJ1-4	NA	NA	TRBV25-1
CASSPSGVRTGNTIYF	TGTGCCAGCAGCCCGTCCGGGGTCAGGACTGGAAACACCATATATTTT	TRBJ1-3	NA	NA	TRBV28
CASSQERETQYF	TGCGCCAGCAGCCAGGAACGGGAGACCCAGTACTTC	TRBJ2-5	NA	NA	TRBV4-1
CASSHSKGGAYNSPLHF	TGTGCCAGCAGTCACTCGAAAGGGGGCGCCTATAATTCACCCCTCCACTTT	TRBJ1-6	NA	TRBD1	TRBV6-6